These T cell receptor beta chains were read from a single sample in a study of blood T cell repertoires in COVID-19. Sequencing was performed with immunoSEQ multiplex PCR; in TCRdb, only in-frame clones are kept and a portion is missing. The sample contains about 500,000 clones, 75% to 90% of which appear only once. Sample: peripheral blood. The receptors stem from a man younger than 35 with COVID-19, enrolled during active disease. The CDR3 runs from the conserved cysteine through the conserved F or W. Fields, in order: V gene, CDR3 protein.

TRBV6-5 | CASSYSMRDPEQFF
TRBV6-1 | CASSEGTLGNYGYTF
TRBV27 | CASRTGNQPQHF
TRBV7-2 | CASSPSRGNQETQYF
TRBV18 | CASSPLGDGEQYF
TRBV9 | CASSVAGLAGGRRETQYF
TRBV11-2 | CASRLGLLVAGELFF
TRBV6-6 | CASSYSGGSGYEQYF
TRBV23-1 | CASSPRQGALNTEAFF
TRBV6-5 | CASSYRQGVTNYGYTF
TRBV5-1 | CASSVGLAGGLIDTQYF
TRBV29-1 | CSVAIPGTGELFF
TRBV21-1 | CASSPRPGVGYTF
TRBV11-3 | CASRKDNRYEQYF
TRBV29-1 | CSGMTSRAFF
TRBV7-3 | CASSFLASPSYNEQFF
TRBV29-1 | CSVVSGEEQYF
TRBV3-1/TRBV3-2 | CASSHPLGSGSIDEQFF
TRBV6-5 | CASARQFSYEQYF
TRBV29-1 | CSVEGGGQGLYEQYF
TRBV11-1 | CASSGDRGLSGELFF
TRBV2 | CASSGTAYYGYTF
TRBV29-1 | CSVEYLYEQYF
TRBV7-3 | CASSWGLAGPQETQYF
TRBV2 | CASTRTGRTSGYTF
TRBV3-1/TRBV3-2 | CASRPKDSQNTGELFF
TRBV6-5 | CASSTRGGGDTQYF
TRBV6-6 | CASSPGTGFVSEQFF
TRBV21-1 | CASSSPGTTLTEAFF
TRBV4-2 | CASSLDSLQGAFF
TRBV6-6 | CASSPRTSGGAGRGLYF
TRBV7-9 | CASSSLPSGNTIYF
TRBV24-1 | CATSSSRVEGAHNEQFF